This T cell receptor (beta chain) was documented in a study of T cells in tuberculosis. Study-level information: CD1B tetramers identified T cells specific for mycobacterial lipid GMM. Study-wide results and caveats: Active tuberculosis cases were adults; controls were adolescents.

Of note for this clone: What it binds is unknown.

The CDR3 totals 16 residues. Germline V CDR1 and CDR2: MNHNY, SVGAGI (reference sequence). Trimming removed 2 bases from V and 3 bases from J; junction bases left unmatched: 6. The protocol was immunoSEQ multiplex PCR, while the TCRdb copy is restricted to in-frame clones and leaves out a portion. The sample lists tens of thousands of clones, more than 95% occurring once. Adolescents were screened for latent TB by skin test and IGRA. Each clinical donor contributed on average approximately 100,000 T cells from unsorted cryopreserved PBMC. Input material: PBMCs. The rearrangement uses TRBV6-6 and TRBJ1-1; 10 bases match TRBD1. The sequence was obtained from a donor between 10 and 35 years old with latent tuberculosis or without tuberculosis infection. The CDR3 loop reads CASSYLTGGIDTEAFF. In DNA form, the CDR3 reads TGTGCCAGCAGTTACCTGACAGGGGGCATAGACACTGAAGCTTTCTTT.